This TCR beta chain was captured in a study of blood T cell repertoires in COVID-19. Study at large: Acute and convalescent COVID-19 specimens originated in the United States, Italy and Spain.

The CDR3 has 14 amino acids. V shed 6 bases and J 4 bases; nucleotides not matched to a gene: 7. In germline, CDR1 is KGHSH, CDR2 LQKENI. Under the authors' procedure: Using reference gene primer amplification, nucleated cell counts were estimated. Produced via immunoSEQ multiplex PCR; TCRdb's table is partial and in-frame only. For V, J and clone size, that table is used; D and trimming come from the DNA. Of a few hundred thousand clones in the sample, roughly 90% are singletons; the top ten hold 2.1%. The TCR comes from a woman aged 60 to 75 with COVID-19, enrolled during active disease. The specimen sequenced was peripheral blood. The chain combines TRBV18 with TRBJ2-7; 9 nucleotides line up with TRBD2. The CDR3 spells CASSSSGVEYEQYF. The DNA for the CDR3 is TGTGCCAGCTCCTCTAGCGGGGTAGAGTACGAGCAGTACTTC.